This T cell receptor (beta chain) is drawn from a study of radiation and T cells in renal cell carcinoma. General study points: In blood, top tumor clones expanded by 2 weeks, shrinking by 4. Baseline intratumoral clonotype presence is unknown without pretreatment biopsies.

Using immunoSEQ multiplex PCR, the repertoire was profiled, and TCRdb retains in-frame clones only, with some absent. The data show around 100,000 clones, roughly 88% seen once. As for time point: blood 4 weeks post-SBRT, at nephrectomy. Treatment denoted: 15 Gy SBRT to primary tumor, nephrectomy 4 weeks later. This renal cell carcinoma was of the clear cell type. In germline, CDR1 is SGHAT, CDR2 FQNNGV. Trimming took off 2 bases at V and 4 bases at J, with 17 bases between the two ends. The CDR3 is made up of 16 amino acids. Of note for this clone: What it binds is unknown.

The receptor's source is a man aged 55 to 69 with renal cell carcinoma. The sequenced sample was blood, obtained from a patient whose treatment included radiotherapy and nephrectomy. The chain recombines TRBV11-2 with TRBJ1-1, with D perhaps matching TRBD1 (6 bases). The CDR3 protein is CASSLRTPQGTTEAFF. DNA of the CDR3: TGTGCCAGCAGCTTAAGAACCCCCCAGGGGACCACTGAAGCTTTCTTT.